This TCR beta chain was sequenced during a study of T cells after posttransplantation cyclophosphamide. The study's findings and limits: Later blood repertoires were often dominated by clones from the donor CD8+ memory compartment. Blood and skin or GI T cell repertoires showed limited TRB overlap. Recipient CMV seropositivity and CMV reactivation strongly tracked TRB clonality.

CDR1 GTSNPN and CDR2 SVGIG come from the germline V gene (reference sequence). The CDR3 sequence is 13 residues long. Trimming cost V 2 bases and J 5 bases, with 9 bases left between them. At least ten counts were recorded for this clone. The antigen is unknown. Data came from immunoSEQ multiplex PCR; TCRdb stores just in-frame clones and leaves some out. The record shows about 24,000 clones for this sample, with no singletons present. This sequence was found in a woman aged 55-75 years in good health, CMV-negative, and a related stem cell transplant donor. The sequencing sample was made of PBMCs. This chain joins TRBV30 and TRBJ2-2; D unclear. CDR3 sequence reads: CAWSPRGTGELFF. The CDR3 DNA reads TGTGCCTGGAGTCCGCGAGGAACCGGGGAGCTGTTTTTT.